A single sample gave rise to the 8 T cell receptor beta chains below, sequenced in a study of T-cell memory formation after mild COVID-19. TCRdb re-called the 5' RACE reads with MiXCR, one entry per CDR3 protein. The sample has around 430,000 distinct CDR3 sequences, 16% seen once; the top ten hold about 22%. The specimen was PBMCs or a T cell subset sorted from them (not recorded which). The receptors were gathered from a man younger than 35 who had mild COVID-19 (a few samples of this study predate the infection). Cell type and time point are not known.

This clonotype was detected only a few times. J is TRBJ2-3 and V is TRBV20-1; TRBD1 aligns across 7 bases. With 0 bases clipped from V and 1 base from J, the junction kept 4 bases outside the gene matches. Germline assignment: CDR1 DFQATT and CDR2 SNEGSKA (reference sequence). The CDR3 consists of 15 residues. CDR3 sequence: CSARDAGQGTDTQYF. CDR3 nucleotide sequence: TGCAGTGCTAGAGACGCCGGACAGGGCACAGATACGCAGTATTTT.

There are a few counts of this clonotype. This chain uses TRBV10-3 with TRBJ2-1; D is uncertain. V was clipped by 0 bases and J by 12 bases, with 9 bases between them. CDR1 ENHRY and CDR2 SYGVKD come from the germline V gene. CDR3 length: 12 residues. The CDR3 DNA sequence: TGTGCCATCAGTGAGTCGGCAGGTCGGCAGTTCTTC. It specifies CAISESAGRQFF.

The chain carries TRBV6-2 or TRBV6-3 and TRBJ1-5; D is unclear. Germline V gene lookup returns CDR1 MNHEY and CDR2 SVGEGT. V was pared by 6 bases and J by 6 bases, with 15 bases between. The CDR3 length is 14 residues. The CDR3 DNA follows: TGTGCCAGCAGCCCCGGACTCTTGGCTCAGCCCCAGCATTTT. Translated, it gives CASSPGLLAQPQHF.

This clonotype was counted at least ten times. The genes are TRBV18 and TRBJ2-2, with a possible D match to TRBD2 (7 bases). V shed 4 bases and J shed 6 bases, with 18 bases lying between them. The CDR3 consists of 16 residues. CDR1 is KGHSH, CDR2 LQKENI, per germline. CDR3 sequence (DNA): TGTGCCAGCTCACTCCCATCGGGGGGCGGCGCCGGGGAGCTGTTTTTT. Protein: CASSLPSGGGAGELFF.

The J gene is TRBJ2-7, the V gene TRBV20-1; possible D gene TRBD2, 5 bases. The V end lost 4 bases, the J end lost 6 bases, and 13 bases lay between the germline ends. Germline V gene data show CDR1 as DFQATT and CDR2 as SNEGSKA (reference sequence). The CDR3 runs 12 residues. The CDR3: CSAKDSSIEQYF. The CDR3 DNA follows: TGCAGTGCTAAGGACTCCAGCATCGAGCAGTACTTC.

This clonotype was counted only a few times. The rearrangement joins TRBV5-1 to TRBJ2-1; D is undetermined. The CDR3 covers 14 residues. CDR1 is SGHRS and CDR2 is YFSETQ in the germline V gene. Trimming stripped 0 bases from V and 2 bases from J, with 6 bases between. DNA of the CDR3: TGCGCCAGCAGCTTGGAGTTCACCTACAATGAGCAGTTCTTC. Encoded protein: CASSLEFTYNEQFF.

This clonotype was seen a single time. This chain links TRBV7-3 with TRBJ2-5, with 13 bases fitting TRBD2. Looked up from germline, CDR1 is SGHTA and CDR2 is FQGTGA. This CDR3 has 15 residues. The trim removed 5 bases at V and 5 bases at J, leaving 5 bases unmatched. The CDR3 coding sequence is TGTGCCAGCAGCCGGACTAGCGGGGGCCCGGAGACCCAGTACTTC. Protein sequence: CASSRTSGGPETQYF.

The rearrangement joins TRBV5-1 to TRBJ2-1, with 12 bases aligning to TRBD2. The CDR3 covers 15 residues. Per germline, CDR1 SGHRS and CDR2 YFSETQ. V shed 2 bases and J 9 bases; nucleotides not matched to a gene: 6. The CDR3 DNA sequence: TGCGCCAGCAGCTTTGGCCTAGCGGGGGGGCCTGAGCAGTTCTTC. As protein: CASSFGLAGGPEQFF.